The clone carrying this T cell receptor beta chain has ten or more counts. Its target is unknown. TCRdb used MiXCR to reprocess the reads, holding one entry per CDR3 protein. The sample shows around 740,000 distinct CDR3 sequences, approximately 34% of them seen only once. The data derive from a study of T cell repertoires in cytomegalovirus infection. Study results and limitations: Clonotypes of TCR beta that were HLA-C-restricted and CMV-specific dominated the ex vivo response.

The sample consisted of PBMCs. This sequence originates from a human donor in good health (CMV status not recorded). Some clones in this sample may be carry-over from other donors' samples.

DNA for the CDR3: TGTGCCAGCAGCTTAAGTGGAGGAGGGGAGCTGTTTTTT. It encodes CASSLSGGGELFF. V and J are TRBV7-2 and TRBJ2-2; tentatively, D is TRBD2 (5 bases). V was shortened by 2 bases and J by 8 bases, with 9 bases between the two germline ends. The CDR3 runs 13 residues. Germline-derived CDR1 and CDR2 are SGHTA and FQGNSA.